This passage covers 21 T cell receptor beta chains from one sample sequenced in a study of T-cell reconstitution after alpha-beta-depleted transplantation in children. This sample's TCRbeta library carried unique molecular identifier barcodes. Using its own MiXCR run on the PCR reads, TCRdb lists one record per CDR3 protein. The sample contains roughly 310,000 distinct CDR3 sequences, 23% of which appear only once. The sequencing here drew on PBMCs, mostly from graft donor cells, taken 180 days after TCRalphabeta/CD19-depleted stem cell transplant. These TCRs come from a male patient aged 10-17 years who had a stem cell transplant for acute lymphoblastic leukemia, so the T cells may come from the graft donor.

Only a few counts were recorded for this clonotype. This chain connects TRBV27 to TRBJ2-1; D ambiguous. Germline V lookup: CDR1 MNHEY, CDR2 SMNVEV (reference sequence). Trimming cost V 5 bases and J 6 bases, with 14 bases left between them. There are 14 residues in the CDR3. CDR3 DNA: TGTGCCAGCAGTCCCAGTACCATCTTCAATGAGCAGTTCTTC. Translated: CASSPSTIFNEQFF.

This rearrangement joins TRBV3-1 to TRBJ2-7, with 8 bases fitting TRBD2. Looked up from germline, CDR1 is LGHDT and CDR2 is YNNKEL (reference sequence). This CDR3 contains 17 residues. The J segment lost 0 bases and the V segment lost 0 bases, leaving 7 bases of the junction unmatched. The CDR3 sequence is CASSQDNSGTSSYEQYF. CDR3 sequence (DNA): TGTGCCAGCAGCCAAGATAATAGCGGGACCAGCTCCTACGAGCAGTACTTC.

This clonotype has just a few counts. V gene TRBV12-3 or TRBV12-4 combines with J gene TRBJ1-4, with TRBD1 matching over 7 bases. The V and J ends lost 6 bases and 7 bases, in that order; junction bases with no gene match: 8. This CDR3 is 14 amino acids long. The CDR3 loop is CASSTTGAFEKLFF. CDR3 bases: TGTGCCAGCAGCACTACAGGGGCTTTTGAAAAACTGTTTTTT.

In this sample, this clonotype turned up a few times. DNA of the CDR3: TGTGCCTGGAGTGTCCGGGGTGGGGATACGCAGTATTTT. Translated, it gives CAWSVRGGDTQYF. This chain links TRBV30 with TRBJ2-3; possible D gene TRBD2, 5 bases. CDR1 and CDR2 from the germline V gene are GTSNPN and SVGIG (reference sequence). V was pared by 0 bases and J by 6 bases, with 10 bases between. The CDR3 extends over 13 amino acids.

The V gene is TRBV29-1, the J gene TRBJ1-5; perhaps TRBD1 as D (5 bases). This CDR3 is 15 amino acids long. Germline V gives CDR1 SQVTM, CDR2 ANQGSEA. The V gene lost 4 bases and the J gene lost 6 bases, with 19 bases spanning the gap. The CDR3 DNA sequence: TGCAGCGTTGCATCAGGGTTAGCACTCGGTCAGCCCCAGCATTTT. It specifies CSVASGLALGQPQHF.

The CDR3 loop reads CATSREGGGVYGYTF. DNA of the CDR3: TGTGCCACCAGCAGAGAGGGCGGGGGAGTCTATGGCTACACCTTC. The J gene is TRBJ1-2, the V gene TRBV15, with D perhaps TRBD1 (5 bases). Germline lookup yields CDR1 LNHNV and CDR2 YYDKDF (reference sequence). This CDR3 has 15 amino acids. With 0 bases removed from V and 4 bases from J, the gap between germline ends came to 12 bases.

This clonotype was observed a handful of times. The rearrangement links TRBV29-1 to TRBJ1-2, with D possibly being TRBD1 (5 bases). This CDR3 spans 14 amino acids. Trimming stripped 0 bases from V and 3 bases from J, with 11 bases between. Germline values: CDR1 SQVTM, CDR2 ANQGSEA. The CDR3 region is CSVEDFDSHYGYTF. DNA for the CDR3: TGCAGCGTTGAAGATTTCGACAGTCACTATGGCTACACCTTC.

The chain has TRBV10-3 and TRBJ2-2; 9 bases map to TRBD2. The V gene's germline CDR1 is ENHRY and CDR2 SYGVKD. CDR3 length: 16 residues. Trimming took 4 bases from V and 6 from J; bases not matched to a gene: 9. The DNA of the CDR3 is TGTGCCATCAGTGGCCGGGCTAGCGGGATATCCGGGGAGCTGTTTTTT. Protein product: CAISGRASGISGELFF.

This clonotype was found a few times. V gene TRBV7-8 combines with J gene TRBJ2-7; D gene ambiguous. The CDR3 runs 13 residues. V lost 4 bases and J lost 3, with 10 bases in between. The V gene's germline CDR1 is SGHVS and CDR2 FQNEAQ. The CDR3 sequence: CASSYDTDYEQYF. CDR3 DNA: TGTGCCAGCAGCTACGACACGGACTACGAGCAGTACTTC.

J is TRBJ2-5 and V is TRBV20-1, with 11 bases fitting TRBD2. The ends lost 6 bases at V and 6 bases at J; junction bases unmatched: 12. The CDR3 loop spans 15 amino acids. The germline gives CDR1 DFQATT, CDR2 SNEGSKA (reference sequence). CDR3 loop: CSALNSGGAGQTQYF. The CDR3 DNA reads TGCAGTGCCCTCAATAGCGGGGGGGCAGGACAGACCCAGTACTTC.

This clonotype was seen a few times. The chain carries TRBV5-1 and TRBJ2-7, with 8 bases identical to TRBD1. The length of the CDR3 is 15 residues. Unmatched junction bases numbered 8, after V lost 4 bases and J lost 2 bases. CDR1 and CDR2 from the germline V gene are SGHRS and YFSETQ. The CDR3 DNA is TGCGCCAGCAGCCTCTCCGGGACAGGAACCTACGAGCAGTACTTC. This encodes CASSLSGTGTYEQYF.

CDR3 loop: CASSLTSRAYNEQFF. The CDR3 nucleotides are TGTGCCAGCAGCCTGACTAGCAGAGCCTACAATGAGCAGTTCTTC. This chain links TRBV3-1 with TRBJ2-1; 7 bases match TRBD2. V lost 4 bases, J lost 2 bases, and 5 bases stayed unmatched. The CDR3 loop spans 15 amino acids. The germline V gene encodes CDR1 LGHDT and CDR2 YNNKEL (reference sequence).

This clonotype was seen only a few times. This chain joins TRBV12-3 or TRBV12-4 and TRBJ2-3; 7 bases map to TRBD2. The CDR3 extends over 16 amino acids. After removal of 0 bases from V and 6 bases from J, the junction contained 9 bases not matched to a gene. The CDR3 region is CASSLAPPTSADTQYF. The CDR3 DNA follows: TGTGCCAGCAGTTTAGCGCCACCCACTAGCGCGGATACGCAGTATTTT.

This clonotype was picked up a small number of times. The chain links TRBV6-1 to TRBJ1-6; D gene uncertain. This CDR3 has 13 amino acids. V was pared by 6 bases and J by 7 bases, with 10 bases between. Per the germline V gene, CDR1 is MNHNS and CDR2 is SASEGT. In DNA form, the CDR3 reads TGTGCCAGCAGCCTCAGTGTGAATTCACCCCTCCACTTT. Protein sequence: CASSLSVNSPLHF.

This clonotype was detected only once. The V and J genes are TRBV2 and TRBJ2-5; 10 bases match TRBD1. Looked up from germline, CDR1 is SNHLY and CDR2 is FYNNEI. This CDR3 spans 14 amino acids. After removal of 6 bases from V and 5 bases from J, the junction contained 6 bases not matched to a gene. CDR3 residues: CASSRQGADETQYF. The CDR3 DNA reads as TGTGCCAGCAGCCGACAGGGGGCGGACGAGACCCAGTACTTC.

This rearrangement joins TRBV5-1 to TRBJ2-1, with 7 bases identical to TRBD2. V shed 1 base, J shed 0 bases, and the junction held 16 bases outside the gene matches. This CDR3 contains 20 residues. The germline CDR1 and CDR2 sequences are SGHRS and YFSETQ. The CDR3 DNA sequence: TGCGCCAGCAGCTTGTGGGACTACATTCCCGGGACTGGCTCCTACAATGAGCAGTTCTTC. Translation gives CASSLWDYIPGTGSYNEQFF.

There are a few counts of this clonotype. The chain employs TRBV14 and TRBJ2-1; D unclear. CDR1 is SGHDN, CDR2 FVKESK, per germline. The CDR3 is 16 amino acids. With 0 bases removed from V and 3 bases from J, the gap between germline ends came to 12 bases. CDR3 sequence (DNA): TGTGCCAGCAGCCAAGACCCCAGTTCCTTCTACAATGAGCAGTTCTTC. Amino acid sequence: CASSQDPSSFYNEQFF.

This clonotype has just a few counts. This rearrangement joins TRBV5-6 to TRBJ2-1; TRBD2 matches at 8 bases. The CDR3 extends over 17 amino acids. The germline gives CDR1 SGHDT, CDR2 YYEEEE. V gave up 1 base and J gave up 0 bases; unmatched junction bases: 6. In DNA form, the CDR3 reads TGTGCCAGCAGCTTGAGTCTAGCGGGCCGCTCCTACAATGAGCAGTTCTTC. Its protein product is CASSLSLAGRSYNEQFF.

The table lists this clonotype with a few counts. The CDR3 bases are TGTGCCAGCAGTGTTATGGGGGGACTAGCGGGAGGTCTCGGCTCCTACGAGCAGTACTTC. It translates to CASSVMGGLAGGLGSYEQYF. V usage is TRBV7-3 and J usage is TRBJ2-7; 15 bases are a match to TRBD2. CDR1 is SGHTA, CDR2 FQGTGA, per germline. V lost 6 bases, J lost 0 bases, and 15 bases stayed unmatched. The CDR3 sequence is 20 residues long. Full variable domain (remainder filled in from reference TRBV7-3 and TRBJ2-7): GAGVSQTPSNKVTEKGKYVELRCDPISGHTALYWYRQSLGQGPEFLIYFQGTGAADDSGLPNDRFFAVRPEGSVSTLKIQRTERGDSAVYLCASSVMGGLAGGLGSYEQYFGPGTRLTVT.

The CDR3 spells CASSPTSGLYGYTF. In DNA, the CDR3 is TGTGCCAGCAGTCCTACCTCGGGGCTCTATGGCTACACCTTC. The chain employs TRBV27 and TRBJ1-2; tentatively, D is TRBD1 (5 bases). The CDR3 runs to 14 residues. The germline V and J ends were trimmed by 5 bases and 4 bases, with 14 bases remaining between them. Germline CDR1 MNHEY, CDR2 SMNVEV (reference sequence).

This clonotype has more than one count but fewer than ten. This chain joins TRBV6-1 and TRBJ2-5; TRBD1 matches at 7 bases. Losses at the gene ends were 5 bases for V and 4 bases for J; bases not matched to a gene: 4. The CDR3 is 13 amino acids. Germline loops: CDR1 MNHNS, CDR2 SASEGT. The CDR3 spells CASSLYRGETQYF. Here the CDR3 DNA reads TGTGCCAGCAGTCTTTACAGGGGAGAGACCCAGTACTTC.